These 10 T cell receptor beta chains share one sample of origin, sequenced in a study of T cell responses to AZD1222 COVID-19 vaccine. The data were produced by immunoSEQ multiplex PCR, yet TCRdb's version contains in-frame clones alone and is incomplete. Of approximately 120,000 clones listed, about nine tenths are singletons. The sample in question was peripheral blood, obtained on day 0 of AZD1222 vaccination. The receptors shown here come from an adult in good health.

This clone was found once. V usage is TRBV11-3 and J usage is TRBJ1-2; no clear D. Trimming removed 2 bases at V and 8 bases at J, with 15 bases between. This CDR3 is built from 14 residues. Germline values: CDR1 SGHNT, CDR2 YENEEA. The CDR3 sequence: CASSLRGLPSGYTF. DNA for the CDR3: TGTGCCAGCAGCTTAAGAGGGCTGCCCTCGGGCTACACCTTC.

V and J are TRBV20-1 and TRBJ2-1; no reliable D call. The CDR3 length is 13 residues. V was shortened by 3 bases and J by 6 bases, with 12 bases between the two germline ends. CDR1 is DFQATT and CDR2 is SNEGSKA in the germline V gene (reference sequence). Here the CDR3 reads CSASLDYPNEQFF. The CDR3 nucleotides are TGCAGTGCTAGTCTCGATTATCCCAATGAGCAGTTCTTC.

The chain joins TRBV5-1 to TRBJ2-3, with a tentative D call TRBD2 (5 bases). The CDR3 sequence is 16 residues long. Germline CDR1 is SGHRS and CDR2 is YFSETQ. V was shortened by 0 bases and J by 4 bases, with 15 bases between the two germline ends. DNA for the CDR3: TGCGCCAGCAGCTTGGAAGTAAGGACTTTTTCAGATACGCAGTATTTT. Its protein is CASSLEVRTFSDTQYF.

CDR3 residues: CAISGTSGRVSYEQYF. In DNA form, the CDR3 reads TGTGCCATCAGTGGGACTAGCGGGAGGGTATCCTACGAGCAGTACTTC. The chain recombines TRBV10-3 with TRBJ2-7; TRBD2 agrees at 15 bases. CDR3 length equals 16 residues. V dropped 4 bases and J dropped 1; count of bases not matched to a gene: 2. Germline lookup yields CDR1 ENHRY and CDR2 SYGVKD.

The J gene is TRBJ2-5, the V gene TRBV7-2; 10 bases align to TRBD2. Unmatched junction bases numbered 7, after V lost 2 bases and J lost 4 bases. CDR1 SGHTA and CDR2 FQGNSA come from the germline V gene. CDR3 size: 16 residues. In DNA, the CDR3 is TGTGCCAGCAGCTTAAGCCGAGCGGGGGGGCGAGAGACCCAGTACTTC. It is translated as CASSLSRAGGRETQYF. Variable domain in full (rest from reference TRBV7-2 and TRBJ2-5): GAGVSQSPSNKVTEKGKDVELRCDPISGHTALYWYRQSLGQGLEFLIYFQGNSAPDKSGLPSDRFSAERTGGSVSTLTIQRTQQEDSAVYLCASSLSRAGGRETQYFGPGTRLLVL.

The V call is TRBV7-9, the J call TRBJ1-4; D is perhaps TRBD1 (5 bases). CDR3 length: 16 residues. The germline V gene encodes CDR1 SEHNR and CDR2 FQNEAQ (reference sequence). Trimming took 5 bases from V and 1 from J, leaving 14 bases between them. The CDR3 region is CASSPDVRGTNEKLFF. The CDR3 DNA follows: TGTGCCAGCAGCCCCGACGTTAGGGGAACTAATGAAAAACTGTTTTTT.

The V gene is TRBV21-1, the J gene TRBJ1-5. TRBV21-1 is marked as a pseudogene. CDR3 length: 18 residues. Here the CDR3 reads CASSKEAYHGRKNQPQHF. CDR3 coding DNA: TGTGCCAGCAGCAAAGAGGCCTATCACGGACGGAAGAATCAGCCCCAGCATTTT.

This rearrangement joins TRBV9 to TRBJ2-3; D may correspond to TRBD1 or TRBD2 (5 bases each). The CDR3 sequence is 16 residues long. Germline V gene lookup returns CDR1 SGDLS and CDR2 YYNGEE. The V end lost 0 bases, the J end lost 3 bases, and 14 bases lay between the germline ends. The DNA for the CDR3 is TGTGCCAGCAGCGTAGACGGGGCGGTAACGACAGATACGCAGTATTTT. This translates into CASSVDGAVTTDTQYF.

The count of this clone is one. The DNA of the CDR3 is TGTGCCAGCAGCTTGGGACTGGGGAATGCTAACTATGGCTACACCTTC. Amino acids: CASSLGLGNANYGYTF. The chain is built from TRBV5-6 and TRBJ1-2; no reliable D call. The CDR3 runs 16 residues. The germline V gene encodes CDR1 SGHDT and CDR2 YYEEEE. V was pared by 0 bases and J by 0 bases, with 12 bases between.

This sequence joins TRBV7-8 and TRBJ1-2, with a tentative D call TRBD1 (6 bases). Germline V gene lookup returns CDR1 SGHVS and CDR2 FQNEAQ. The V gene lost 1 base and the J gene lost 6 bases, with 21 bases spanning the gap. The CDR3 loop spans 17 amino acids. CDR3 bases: TGTGCCAGCAGCTTAGGCGCCGGGGGCAGGGGTTTCGATGGCTACACCTTC. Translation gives CASSLGAGGRGFDGYTF.